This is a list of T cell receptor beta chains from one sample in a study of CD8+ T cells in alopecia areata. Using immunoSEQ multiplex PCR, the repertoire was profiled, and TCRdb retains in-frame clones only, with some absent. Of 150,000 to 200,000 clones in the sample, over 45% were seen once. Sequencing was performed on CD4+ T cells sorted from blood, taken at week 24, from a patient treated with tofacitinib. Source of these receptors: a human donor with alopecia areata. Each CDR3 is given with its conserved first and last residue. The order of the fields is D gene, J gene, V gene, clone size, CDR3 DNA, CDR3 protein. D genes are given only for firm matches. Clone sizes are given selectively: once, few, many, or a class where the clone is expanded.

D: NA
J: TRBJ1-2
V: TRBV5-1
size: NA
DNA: TGCGCCAGCAGCTTGGAACGGGGGAGGAATGGCTACACCTTC
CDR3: CASSLERGRNGYTF

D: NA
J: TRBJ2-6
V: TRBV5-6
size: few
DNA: TGTGCCAGCAGCCTGATGGTCTCTGGGGCCAACGTCCTGACTTTC
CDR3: CASSLMVSGANVLTF

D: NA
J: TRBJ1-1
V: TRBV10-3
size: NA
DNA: TGTGCCATCAGTGGGATTGGGAACACTGAAGCTTTCTTT
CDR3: CAISGIGNTEAFF

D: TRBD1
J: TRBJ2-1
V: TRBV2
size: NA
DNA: TGTGCCAGCAGAGACAGGGACAATGAGCAGTTCTTC
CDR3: CASRDRDNEQFF

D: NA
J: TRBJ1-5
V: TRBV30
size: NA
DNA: TGTGCCTGGAGTGTAAGGGACAATCAGCCCCAGCATTTT
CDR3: CAWSVRDNQPQHF

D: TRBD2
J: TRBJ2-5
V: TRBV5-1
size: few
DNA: TGCGCCAGCAGCCCGGGGACTAGCGGGCCTCAAGAGACCCAGTACTTC
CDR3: CASSPGTSGPQETQYF

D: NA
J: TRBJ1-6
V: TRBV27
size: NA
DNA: TGTGCCAGCAGTTTACTCTCAGGGCTGAGCTCCTATAATTCACCCCTCCACTTT
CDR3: CASSLLSGLSSYNSPLHF

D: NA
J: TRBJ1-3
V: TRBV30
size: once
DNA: TGTGCCTGGACAACGTCCGGAAACACCATATATTTT
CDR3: CAWTTSGNTIYF

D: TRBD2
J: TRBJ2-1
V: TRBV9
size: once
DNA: TGTGCCAGCAGCGTAGTCGGTAGCGGGGGGATCAATGAGCAGTTCTTC
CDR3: CASSVVGSGGINEQFF

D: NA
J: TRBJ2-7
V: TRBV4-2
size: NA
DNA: TGTGCCAGCAGCCAACTCTTAACCGGGACGGCCCTTCATCCCTACGAGCAGTACTTC
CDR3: CASSQLLTGTALHPYEQYF

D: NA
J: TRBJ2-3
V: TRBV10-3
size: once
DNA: TGTGCCATCAGTGAGCTGCGAGGAAGGACAGATACGCAGTATTTT
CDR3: CAISELRGRTDTQYF

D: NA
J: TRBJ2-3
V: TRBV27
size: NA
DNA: TGTGCCAGCAGCCAAACCTTTAGCACAGATACGCAGTATTTT
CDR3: CASSQTFSTDTQYF

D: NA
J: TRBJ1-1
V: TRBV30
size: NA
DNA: TGTGCCTGGAGGGGGAACACTGAAGCTTTCTTT
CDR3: CAWRGNTEAFF

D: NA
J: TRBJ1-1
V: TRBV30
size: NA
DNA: TGTGCCTTTGACATAACCGTCACTGAAGCTTTCTTT
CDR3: CAFDITVTEAFF

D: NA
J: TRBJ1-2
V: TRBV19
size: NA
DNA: TGTGCCAGTAGTAAATTCCCCCTGGACAGCAGGAGCTATGGCTACACCTTC
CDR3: CASSKFPLDSRSYGYTF

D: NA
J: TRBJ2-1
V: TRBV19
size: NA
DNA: TGTGCCAGTAGTATAATGCTAGTCCACAATGAGCAGTTCTTC
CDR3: CASSIMLVHNEQFF

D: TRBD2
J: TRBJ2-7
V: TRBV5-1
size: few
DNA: TGCGCCAGCAGCCTGGGGCGGACTAGCGGGAGCGAGCAGTACTTC
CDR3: CASSLGRTSGSEQYF